These 21 T cell receptor beta chains share one sample of origin, sequenced in a study of CD8 T cells in Susac syndrome. After extraction with the RNeasy kit, about 0.45 to 1 ug of the RNA was reverse transcribed using random hexamers. TCRdb re-called the immunoSEQ multiplex PCR reads through MiXCR, storing one row per CDR3 protein. Of about 430,000 distinct CDR3 sequences in the sample, around 85% were seen once. Sequencing was carried out using CD8+ T cells from PBMCs. These receptors all stem from a human donor with multiple sclerosis.

The rearrangement joins TRBV27 to TRBJ1-6, with D hard to call. CDR1 MNHEY and CDR2 SMNVEV come from the germline V gene (reference sequence). Trimming pared 7 bases from V and 7 bases from J, leaving 14 bases between. The CDR3 consists of 14 residues. This CDR3 reads CASTLGHLNSPLHF. DNA of the CDR3: TGTGCCAGCACCCTCGGCCACTTAAATTCACCCCTCCACTTT.

V is TRBV27 and J is TRBJ2-2; D unresolved. The CDR3 is made up of 13 amino acids. The germline gives CDR1 MNHEY, CDR2 SMNVEV (reference sequence). V lost 0 bases and J 8 bases, leaving 7 bases between the germline ends. This chain's CDR3 is CASSLSWVGELFF. As DNA, the CDR3 is TGTGCCAGCAGTTTATCGTGGGTGGGGGAGCTGTTTTTT.

A few counts support this clonotype. The rearrangement links TRBV3-1 to TRBJ2-7; 7 positions match TRBD1. This CDR3 is 13 amino acids long. Per the germline V gene, CDR1 is LGHDT and CDR2 is YNNKEL (reference sequence). V lost 5 bases to trimming and J lost 3 bases; unmatched junction nucleotides: 4. The CDR3 sequence: CASSATGDYEQYF. The CDR3 region has the DNA TGTGCCAGCAGCGCAACAGGGGACTACGAGCAGTACTTC.

This clonotype has just one count. This chain links TRBV28 with TRBJ2-7; 7 nucleotides match TRBD1. The CDR3 extends over 12 amino acids. Germline V gene sequence: CDR1 MDHEN, CDR2 SYDVKM. Trimming took 8 bases from V and 2 from J; bases not matched to a gene: 3. This CDR3 reads CASHDRAYEQYF. The CDR3 nucleotides read TGTGCCAGCCACGACAGGGCCTACGAGCAGTACTTC.

The chain uses TRBV5-1 and TRBJ2-7; no reliable D call. Germline CDR1 SGHRS, CDR2 YFSETQ. Trimming shortened V by 0 bases and J by 4 bases, and 8 bases separated the two germline ends. The CDR3 spans 13 residues. DNA of the CDR3: TGCGCCAGCAGCTTGGATGACGGATACGAGCAGTACTTC. This sequence encodes CASSLDDGYEQYF.

J is TRBJ2-7 and V is TRBV30; TRBD2 might be the D (5 bases). Per germline, CDR1 GTSNPN and CDR2 SVGIG (reference sequence). V lost 3 bases and J lost 3, with 18 bases in between. This CDR3 contains 15 residues. The CDR3 loop is CAWSSLQGLNYEQYF. As DNA, the CDR3 is TGTGCCTGGAGCTCACTCCAAGGACTCAACTACGAGCAGTACTTC. Drawing the rest from reference TRBV30 and TRBJ2-7, the complete variable domain is SQTIHQWPATLVQPVGSPLSLECTVEGTSNPNLYWYRQAAGRGLQLLFYSVGIGQISSEVPQNLSASRPQDRQFILSSKKLLLSDSGFYLCAWSSLQGLNYEQYFGPGTRLTVT.

The chain joins TRBV7-9 to TRBJ2-1; D gene uncertain. Trimming took off 6 bases at V and 8 bases at J, with 11 bases between the two ends. The CDR3 covers 12 residues. Germline-derived CDR1 and CDR2 are SEHNR and FQNEAQ (reference sequence). The CDR3 is CASRASRYEQFF. CDR3 nucleotide sequence: TGTGCCAGCAGAGCGTCGCGGTATGAGCAGTTCTTC.

The chain couples TRBV6-1 to TRBJ1-1; perhaps TRBD1 as D (5 bases). Germline CDR1 and CDR2: MNHNS and SASEGT. This CDR3 is built from 15 residues. V was pared by 0 bases and J by 5 bases, with 13 bases between. CDR3 region: CASSEADGAATEAFF. DNA of the CDR3: TGTGCCAGCAGTGAAGCGGACGGGGCCGCAACTGAAGCTTTCTTT.

V is TRBV14 and J is TRBJ2-1; D unresolved. Trimming removed 4 bases from V and 6 bases from J, with 10 bases in between. This CDR3 is 13 amino acids long. Germline assignment: CDR1 SGHDN and CDR2 FVKESK. The CDR3 region is CASSRNSPNEQFF. The CDR3 DNA reads as TGTGCCAGCAGCCGAAATAGTCCCAATGAGCAGTTCTTC.

The chain recombines TRBV2 with TRBJ1-1; a possible D gene is TRBD1 (5 bases). CDR1 and CDR2 from the germline V gene are SNHLY and FYNNEI. The CDR3 is made up of 13 amino acids. The V gene lost 1 base and the J gene lost 6 bases, with 9 bases spanning the gap. CDR3 protein: CASSEGQYPEAFF. The CDR3 nucleotides are TGTGCCAGCAGTGAAGGACAGTACCCTGAAGCTTTCTTT.

This sequence joins TRBV20-1 and TRBJ2-7; D gene uncertain. Germline CDR1 reads DFQATT; CDR2 reads SNEGSKA (reference sequence). V was shortened by 0 bases and J by 0 bases, with 9 bases between the two germline ends. The CDR3 runs 14 residues. DNA of the CDR3: TGCAGTGCTAGAGATCGGTCGGCCTCCTACGAGCAGTACTTC. Amino acids: CSARDRSASYEQYF.

The chain recombines TRBV10-3 with TRBJ2-7; D unresolved. V gave up 1 base and J gave up 0 bases, with 4 bases separating them. The CDR3 covers 13 residues. CDR1 and CDR2 (germline): ENHRY, SYGVKD. The CDR3 nucleotides are TGTGCCATCAGTGAGTTCGTCTCCTACGAGCAGTACTTC. Translated: CAISEFVSYEQYF.

The chain joins TRBV4-1 to TRBJ2-1, with 9 nucleotides matching TRBD1. V was clipped by 5 bases and J by 5 bases; unmatched bases: 10. CDR1 is MGHRA and CDR2 is YSYEKL in the germline V gene. This CDR3 comprises 16 residues. The CDR3 nucleotides are TGCGCCAGCAGCGTCTTAGGGACAGGGAACGACAATGAGCAGTTCTTC. This codes for CASSVLGTGNDNEQFF.

The rearrangement links TRBV5-1 to TRBJ2-7, with 8 bases fitting TRBD1. Per the germline V gene, CDR1 is SGHRS and CDR2 is YFSETQ. CDR3 length: 16 amino acids. With V trimmed by 0 bases and J by 3 bases, 8 bases remained unmatched. The CDR3 is CASSLDGTGQFYEQYF. In DNA form, the CDR3 reads TGCGCCAGCAGCTTGGACGGGACAGGACAATTCTACGAGCAGTACTTC.

V and J are TRBV5-6 and TRBJ1-1; D gene unclear. Between the trimmed V and J ends, which lost 6 bases and 7 bases, there was a span of 16 bases. This CDR3 contains 13 residues. Germline V gene sequence: CDR1 SGHDT, CDR2 YYEEEE. The CDR3 reads CASTLRERGEAFF. The CDR3 DNA reads TGTGCCAGCACCTTACGCGAACGAGGTGAAGCTTTCTTT.

V and J are TRBV4-1 and TRBJ2-7; D ambiguous. CDR3 size: 13 residues. Germline values: CDR1 MGHRA, CDR2 YSYEKL. The V gene lost 1 base and the J gene lost 6 bases, with 10 bases spanning the gap. The CDR3 region has the DNA TGCGCCAGCAGCCAAGGGCTTCCCTCCGAGCAGTACTTC. Amino acids: CASSQGLPSEQYF.

The rearrangement uses TRBV6-1 and TRBJ2-3; TRBD2 matches 9 bases. J gave up 4 bases and V 4 bases, and 9 bases lay outside the gene matches. CDR1 MNHNS and CDR2 SASEGT come from the germline V gene. The CDR3 covers 16 residues. The CDR3 sequence is CASSVSSGVPADTQYF. CDR3 DNA: TGTGCCAGCAGTGTTTCTAGCGGGGTTCCCGCAGATACGCAGTATTTT.

The chain combines TRBV15 with TRBJ1-5, with TRBD1 matching over 7 bases. The length of the CDR3 is 16 residues. From germline, CDR1 is LNHNV and CDR2 YYDKDF (reference sequence). With 3 bases clipped from V and 1 base from J, the junction kept 6 bases outside the gene matches. This CDR3 reads CATSSDRESSNQPQHF. The DNA of the CDR3 is TGTGCCACCAGCAGTGACAGGGAGAGCAGCAATCAGCCCCAGCATTTT.

V gene TRBV14 combines with J gene TRBJ2-2, with 12 bases that match TRBD2. This CDR3 contains 20 residues. CDR1 is SGHDN, CDR2 FVKESK, per germline. J lost 0 bases, V lost 1 base, and 9 bases had no gene match. The CDR3 sequence is CASSQVSLAGGMTNTGELFF. The DNA of the CDR3 is TGTGCCAGCAGCCAAGTATCCCTAGCGGGGGGGATGACGAACACCGGGGAGCTGTTTTTT.

This rearrangement joins TRBV12-3 or TRBV12-4 to TRBJ2-3; tentatively, D is TRBD1 (5 bases). Deletions cut 4 bases from V and 4 bases from J, with 24 bases between. CDR3 length: 18 amino acids. This CDR3 reads CASSWSSGALYPPDTQYF. DNA of the CDR3: TGTGCCAGCAGTTGGTCGAGTGGGGCACTTTATCCTCCAGATACGCAGTATTTT.

The gene calls are TRBV6-5 and TRBJ1-1; a weak D match, TRBD1 (5 bases). V lost 2 bases and J lost 1, with 8 bases in between. Germline assignment: CDR1 MNHEY and CDR2 SVGAGI. This CDR3 has 14 amino acids. The CDR3, as DNA: TGTGCCAGCAGTTACGGGGGGGAGAACACTGAAGCTTTCTTT. Its translation: CASSYGGENTEAFF.